Listed below are T cell receptor beta chains from one sample, sequenced in a study of T cell responses to AZD1222 COVID-19 vaccine. The table came from immunoSEQ multiplex PCR; TCRdb's copy has only in-frame clones and leaves some out. The profile shows roughly 120,000 clones, 88% of them singletons. The sequenced sample was peripheral blood, obtained on day 0 of MenACWY control vaccination. These receptors came from an adult in good health. Both conserved end residues are part of each CDR3. A D gene is named only where the DNA matches it firmly. Clone size is shown for a subset of rows, as once, few, many or a class of expanded clone.

V	J	size	D	CDR3	DNA
TRBV5-1	TRBJ2-4	.	.	CASLTLAKNIQYF	TGCGCCAGTCTGACATTAGCCAAAAACATTCAGTACTTC
TRBV30	TRBJ2-2	.	.	CAWSVSLLAGELFF	TGTGCCTGGAGTGTCTCGTTGTTAGCCGGGGAGCTGTTTTTT
TRBV6-5	TRBJ2-7	.	TRBD2	CASNPLAGGFDEQYF	TGTGCCAGCAACCCCCTAGCGGGAGGGTTCGACGAGCAGTACTTC
TRBV25-1	TRBJ1-1	.	.	CASSDLNTEAFF	TGTGCCAGCAGTGATTTGAACACTGAAGCTTTCTTT
TRBV27	TRBJ2-7	.	TRBD2	CASSQREGAPYEQYF	TGTGCCAGCAGCCAAAGGGAGGGAGCCCCCTACGAGCAGTACTTC
TRBV27	TRBJ2-7	.	.	CASSRNGGTYEQYF	TGTGCCAGCAGTCGAAACGGCGGGACCTACGAGCAGTACTTC
TRBV6-5	TRBJ1-4	.	.	CASRGALRSEKLFF	TGTGCCAGCAGAGGGGCTCTACGGAGCGAAAAACTGTTTTTT
TRBV2	TRBJ1-5	.	.	CASSVKRNQPQHF	TGTGCCAGCAGTGTCAAAAGGAATCAGCCCCAGCATTTT
TRBV5-1	TRBJ1-5	.	.	CASSLAPGVDNQPQHF	TGCGCCAGCAGCTTGGCCCCGGGGGTGGACAATCAGCCCCAGCATTTT
TRBV5-1	TRBJ2-3	.	TRBD2	CASSSGLADYTDTQYF	TGCGCCAGCAGCTCAGGACTAGCGGATTACACAGATACGCAGTATTTT
TRBV7-9	TRBJ2-5	.	.	CASSFSRPGETQYF	TGTGCCAGCAGCTTTTCGCGGCCGGGAGAGACCCAGTACTTC
TRBV2	TRBJ2-7	.	.	CASSQGRVSYEQYF	TGTGCCAGCTCTCAGGGCAGGGTATCCTACGAGCAGTACTTC
TRBV19	TRBJ1-1	.	.	CASSPPYFSTEAFF	TGTGCCAGTAGTCCCCCCTATTTCTCCACTGAAGCTTTCTTT
TRBV3-1/TRBV3-2	TRBJ2-7	.	.	CASSPTMSHSSYEQYF	TGTGCCAGCAGCCCTACCATGTCGCACAGCTCCTACGAGCAGTACTTC
TRBV11-2	TRBJ1-2	once	TRBD1	CASSPIRGLRNYGYTF	TGTGCCAGCAGCCCCATAAGGGGGCTAAGGAACTATGGCTACACCTTC
TRBV29-1	TRBJ1-5	.	.	CSVLGPSNQPQHF	TGCAGCGTTCTGGGACCTAGCAATCAGCCCCAGCATTTT
TRBV9	TRBJ1-6	.	.	CASSVTGRDNSPLHF	TGTGCCAGCAGCGTAACTGGCAGAGATAATTCACCCCTCCACTTT
TRBV27	TRBJ1-5	.	.	CASRPTGFFQPQHF	TGTGCCAGCAGGCCAACAGGGTTTTTCCAGCCCCAGCATTTT
TRBV9	TRBJ2-7	once	.	CASSRDLPYEQYF	TGTGCCAGCAGCCGGGACTTGCCCTACGAGCAGTACTTC
TRBV28	TRBJ1-3	.	.	CASSPWTASGNTIYF	TGTGCCAGCAGCCCATGGACGGCCTCTGGAAACACCATATATTTT
TRBV28	TRBJ2-7	.	.	CASSLWRQVPGEQYF	TGTGCCAGCAGTTTATGGAGACAGGTTCCTGGAGAGCAGTACTTC
TRBV5-6	TRBJ1-2	.	.	CASTTSGTRNYGYTF	TGTGCCAGCACCACATCAGGTACCCGAAACTATGGCTACACCTTC
TRBV3-1/TRBV3-2	TRBJ2-7	once	.	CASSQEIDLRTYEQYF	TGTGCCAGCAGCCAAGAGATTGACCTAAGGACCTACGAGCAGTACTTC
TRBV7-9	TRBJ2-5	once	TRBD1	CASSSPRTGVEETQYF	TGTGCCAGCAGCTCGCCTCGGACAGGGGTGGAGGAGACCCAGTACTTC